The 3 T cell receptor beta chains in this list originate from one sample, sequenced in a study of beta chain features in type 1 diabetes. cDNA synthesis used the whole RNA isolate, giving expressed TCRB sequences. Repertoires were generated with immunoSEQ multiplex PCR, while TCRdb's copy carries only in-frame clones and drops some. The sample has roughly 42,000 clones, approximately 49% seen once. The sequenced material came from stem cell memory CD4+ T cells from blood. The receptor set was obtained from a woman aged 25 to 39 in good health.

There are a few counts of this clone. The chain links TRBV4-2 to TRBJ2-7; 13 bases are shared with TRBD2. V was clipped by 4 bases and J by 3 bases; unmatched bases: 3. The CDR3 consists of 15 residues. Germline loops: CDR1 LGHNA, CDR2 YNFKEQ. The CDR3, as DNA: TGTGCCAGCAGCCCCTGGACTAGCGGGAGCTACGAGCAGTACTTC. The encoded protein is CASSPWTSGSYEQYF.

This clone occurred once. The chain links TRBV28 to TRBJ2-7; D may be TRBD2 (6 bases). The germline CDR1 and CDR2 sequences are MDHEN and SYDVKM. The CDR3 runs to 15 residues. Trimming cost V 7 bases and J 0 bases, with 16 bases left between them. DNA of the CDR3: TGTGCCAGCAAGACCGGAGGGCCAAGCTCCTACGAGCAGTACTTC. Translated: CASKTGGPSSYEQYF.

The rearrangement joins TRBV28 to TRBJ1-2, with no clear D. The V end lost 6 bases, the J end lost 7 bases, and 12 bases lay between the germline ends. The CDR3 length is 12 residues. Germline CDR1 is MDHEN and CDR2 is SYDVKM. The CDR3 protein is CASSLLTGGYTF. CDR3 DNA sequence: TGTGCCAGCAGCCTTCTAACGGGTGGCTACACCTTC.